This entry features one T cell receptor beta chain sequence. V lost 5 bases, J lost 3 bases, and 11 bases stayed unmatched. CDR1 is SEHNR and CDR2 is FQNEAQ in the germline V gene (reference sequence). CDR3 length: 16 residues. This sample is part of a study of sequential checkpoint blockade in melanoma. At the level of the study: Patients were randomized 1:1 to nivolumab-then-ipilimumab or ipilimumab-then-nivolumab first-line.

The treatment is: randomized to nivolumab then ipilimumab (arm A) or the reverse (arm B). PBMC sorting kept live CD3+CD8+ cells without CD19 or CD56. Sequencing used immunoSEQ multiplex PCR; TCRdb keeps in-frame clones, though not all of them. Of around 20,000 clones in the sample, around 80% were seen once. The sample in question was CD8+ T cells sorted from blood (inferred from file names), obtained from a patient given nivolumab and ipilimumab in sequence. The chain joins TRBV7-9 to TRBJ2-7, with 9 bases matching TRBD1. The TCR sequence derives from a human donor with melanoma. The CDR3 is CASSPIGTGLGYEQYF. CDR3 DNA: TGTGCCAGCAGCCCAATCGGGACAGGGTTGGGCTACGAGCAGTACTTC.